This TCR beta chain was obtained from a study of CD8+ T cells in alopecia areata (dated 2018 in TCRdb). For the study in its entirety: Treated patients were enrolled in an open-label pilot trial of oral tofacitinib at 5 to 10 mg twice daily for moderate-to-severe alopecia areata. Patients stayed on tofacitinib for 6 to 18 months and then had 6 months of follow-up off drug so that delayed response and recurrence could be assessed. Disease severity in treated patients was measured with the SALT score, which quantifies the percentage of affected scalp surface area. The study used high-throughput TCRbeta sequencing to examine T cell clonal expansion in alopecia areata, in both the C3H/HeJ mouse model and human patients. On the human side, TCRbeta sequencing was run on scalp tissue and on sorted CD4+ and CD8+ peripheral blood T cells from healthy controls and from alopecia areata patients with either patchy or totalis/universalis disease. Biopsies were taken from tofacitinib-treated patients at baseline and at 4 and 24 weeks of treatment, and a later scalp biopsy was taken in several of the tofacitinib-treated patients. Scalp clonality was compared across normal scalp (n=4), patchy alopecia areata scalp (n=8), and alopecia totalis/universalis scalp (n=8). RNA was obtained with the PAXgene miRNA kit for fixed scalp, the miRNeasy kit for PBMCs, and the RNeasy kit for mouse skin. Amplification of TCRbeta CDR3 regions was done by immunoSEQ multiplex PCR using 35 Vbeta forward primers and 13 Jbeta reverse primers.

Here is what the overall study found, with its caveats: Because the treated cohort was small and had only one nonresponder, larger studies are needed to examine links between baseline CD8+ expansion and response. Higher clonality and more expanded CD8+ clones were observed in lesional scalp than in normal scalp, particularly in alopecia totalis/universalis, a finding suggestive of antigenic drive. Scalp TCR repertoire analysis is complicated because resident alphabeta T cells in normal human skin are also sequenced, whereas mouse skin is dominated by gammadelta T cells. TCR sequences shared between patients were less clear than in mice, possibly partly because of HLA diversity in the patient population. Tofacitinib significantly decreased scalp clonality and the number of expanded CD8+ clones among the top 100 scalp clones. Many expanded lesional clones persisted in scalp and blood during tofacitinib treatment, which may partly explain relapse after stopping treatment.

What this sample's treatment or condition label stands for: oral pan-JAK inhibitor, 5-10 mg twice daily. From alopecia areata patients, peripheral blood was collected along with lesional scalp punch biopsies. After PBMCs were isolated by density centrifugation and stained for CD3, CD4 and CD8, a FACSAria was used to sort CD4+ and CD8+ T cells. Library creation used the immunoSEQ multiplex PCR assay. To provide template for TCR sequencing, every sample had RNA extracted and reverse transcribed into cDNA. First-strand cDNA was synthesized with SuperScript III using a 2:1 mix of oligo-dT and random hexamers. A synthetic immune receptor repertoire was used to gauge amplification bias, and whatever bias remained was removed computationally. In the authors' own workflow: Raw reads were preprocessed to remove errors, and CDR3 was defined according to IMGT conventions as the region from the conserved cysteine to phenylalanine. Clonality was computed by normalizing Shannon entropy by log2 of the number of productive unique TCRs and subtracting the result from 1. Scalp TCRbeta sequences were cross-referenced with sorted blood CD4 and CD8 repertoires so that the CD4 or CD8 identity of scalp clones could be inferred. As stored in TCRdb, this immuneACCESS dataset retains in-frame rearrangements with V and J assigned. A fraction of the clones does not appear; measured against another copy, unresolved V genes explain less than half of the discrepancy, and the remainder lacks a known reason. The DNA was the basis for D and trimming; V, J and clone size are from that table. Present in this sample are roughly 100,000 clones, 70% to 90% of which were seen just once. The ten largest clones capture over 8.5% of the sample.

The germline V gene provides CDR1 KGHSH and CDR2 LQKENI. V was cut back by 0 bases and J by 2 bases, leaving a gap of 15 bases between them. The CDR3 covers 17 residues, taking in both the cysteine and the phenylalanine. This entry keeps only the CDR3 DNA: 51 bases, framed from base 1. As to this clone: No cognate antigen has been identified for it. Per-base qualities were not stored, and no clone one base away is much larger.

The sample was CD8+ T cells sorted from blood, taken at roughly week 30, from a patient treated with tofacitinib. Rearrangement joined TRBV18 to TRBJ2-3; confidence is insufficient to name the D gene. The sequence derives from a human donor with alopecia areata. The CDR3 region: CASSPPNPSIYTDTQYF. DNA sequence: TGTGCCAGCTCACCACCGAATCCCTCGATATACACAGATACGCAGTATTTT.